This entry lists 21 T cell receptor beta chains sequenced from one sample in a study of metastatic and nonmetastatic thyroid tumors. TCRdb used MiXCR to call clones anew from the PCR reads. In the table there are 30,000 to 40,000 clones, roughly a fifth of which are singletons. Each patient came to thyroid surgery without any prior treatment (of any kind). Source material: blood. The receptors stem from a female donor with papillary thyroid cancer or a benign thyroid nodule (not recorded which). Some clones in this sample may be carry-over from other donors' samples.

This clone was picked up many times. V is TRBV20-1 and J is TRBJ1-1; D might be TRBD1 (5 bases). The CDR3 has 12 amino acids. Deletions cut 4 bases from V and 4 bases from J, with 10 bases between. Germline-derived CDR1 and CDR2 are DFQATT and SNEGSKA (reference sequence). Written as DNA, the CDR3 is TGCAGTGCTAACGTAGGGGCCACTGAAGCTTTCTTT. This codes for CSANVGATEAFF.

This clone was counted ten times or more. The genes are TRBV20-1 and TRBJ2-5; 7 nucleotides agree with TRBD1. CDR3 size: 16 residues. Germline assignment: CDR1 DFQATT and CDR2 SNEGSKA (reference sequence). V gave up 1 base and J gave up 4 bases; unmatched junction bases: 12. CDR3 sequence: CSARVRGMEFSETQYF. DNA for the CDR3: TGCAGTGCTAGAGTCAGGGGGATGGAATTTTCAGAGACCCAGTACTTC.

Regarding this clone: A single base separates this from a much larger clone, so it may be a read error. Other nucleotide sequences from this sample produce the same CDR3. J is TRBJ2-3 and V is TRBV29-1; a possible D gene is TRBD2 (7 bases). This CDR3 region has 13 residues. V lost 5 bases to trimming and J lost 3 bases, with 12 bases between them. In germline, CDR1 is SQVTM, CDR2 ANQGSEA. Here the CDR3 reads CSVNGGATDTQYF. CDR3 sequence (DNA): TGCAGCGTTAATGGGGGGGCGACAGATACGCAGTATTTT.

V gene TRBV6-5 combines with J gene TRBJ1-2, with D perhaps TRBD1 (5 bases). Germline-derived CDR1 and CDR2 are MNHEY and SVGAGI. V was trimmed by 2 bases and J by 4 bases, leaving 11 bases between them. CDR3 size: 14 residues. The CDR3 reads CASSYNRQFYGYTF. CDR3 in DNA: TGTGCCAGCAGTTACAACAGGCAGTTCTATGGCTACACCTTC.

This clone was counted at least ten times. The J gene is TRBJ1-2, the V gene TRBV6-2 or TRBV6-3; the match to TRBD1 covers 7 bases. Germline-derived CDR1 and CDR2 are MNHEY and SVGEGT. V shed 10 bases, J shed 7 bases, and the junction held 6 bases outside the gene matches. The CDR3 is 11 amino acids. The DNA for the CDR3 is TGTGCCACCACCGACAGGGTTGGCTACACCTTC. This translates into CATTDRVGYTF.

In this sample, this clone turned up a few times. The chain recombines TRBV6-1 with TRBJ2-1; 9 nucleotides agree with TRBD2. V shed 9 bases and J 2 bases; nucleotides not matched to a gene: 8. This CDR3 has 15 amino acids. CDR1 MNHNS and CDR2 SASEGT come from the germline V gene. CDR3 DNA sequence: TGTGCCAGTTCCCCGACTAGCGGAACCTACAATGAGCAGTTCTTC. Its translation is CASSPTSGTYNEQFF.

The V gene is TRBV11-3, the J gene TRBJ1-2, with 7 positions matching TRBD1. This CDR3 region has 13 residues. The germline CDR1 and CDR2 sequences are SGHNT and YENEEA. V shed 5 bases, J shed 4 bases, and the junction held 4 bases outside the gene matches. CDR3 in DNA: TGTGCCAGCAGCACGGACAGGTTCTATGGCTACACCTTC. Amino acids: CASSTDRFYGYTF.

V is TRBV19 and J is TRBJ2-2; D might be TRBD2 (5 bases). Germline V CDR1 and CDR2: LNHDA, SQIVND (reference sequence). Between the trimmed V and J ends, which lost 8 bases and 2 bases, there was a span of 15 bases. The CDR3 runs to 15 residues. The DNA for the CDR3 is TGTGCCAGTTTTGCTCGACGGGGAAACACCGGGGAGCTGTTTTTT. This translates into CASFARRGNTGELFF.

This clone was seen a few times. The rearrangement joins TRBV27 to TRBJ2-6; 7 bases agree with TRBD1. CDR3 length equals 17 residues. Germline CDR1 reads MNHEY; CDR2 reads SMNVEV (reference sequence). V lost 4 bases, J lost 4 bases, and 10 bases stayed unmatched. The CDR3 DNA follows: TGTGCCAGCAGTTCCACCATGACAGGGACCGGGGCCAACGTCCTGACTTTC. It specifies CASSSTMTGTGANVLTF.

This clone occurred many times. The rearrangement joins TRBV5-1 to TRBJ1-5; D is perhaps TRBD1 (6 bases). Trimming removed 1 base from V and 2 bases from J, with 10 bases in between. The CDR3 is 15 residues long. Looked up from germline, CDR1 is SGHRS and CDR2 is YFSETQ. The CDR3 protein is CASSLSGQGNQPQHF. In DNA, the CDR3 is TGCGCCAGCAGCTTGTCGGGACAAGGCAATCAGCCCCAGCATTTT.

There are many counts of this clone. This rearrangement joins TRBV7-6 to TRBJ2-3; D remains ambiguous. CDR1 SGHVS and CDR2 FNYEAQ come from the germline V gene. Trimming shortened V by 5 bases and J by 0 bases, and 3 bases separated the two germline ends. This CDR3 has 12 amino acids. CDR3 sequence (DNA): TGTGCCAGCAGCCTAAGCACAGATACGCAGTATTTT. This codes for CASSLSTDTQYF.

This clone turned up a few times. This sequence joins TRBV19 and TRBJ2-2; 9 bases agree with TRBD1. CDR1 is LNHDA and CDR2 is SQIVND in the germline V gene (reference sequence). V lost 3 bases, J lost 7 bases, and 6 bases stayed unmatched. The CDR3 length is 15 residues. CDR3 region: CASSIEQGAGGELFF. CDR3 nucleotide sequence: TGTGCCAGTAGTATTGAACAGGGGGCAGGCGGGGAGCTGTTTTTT.

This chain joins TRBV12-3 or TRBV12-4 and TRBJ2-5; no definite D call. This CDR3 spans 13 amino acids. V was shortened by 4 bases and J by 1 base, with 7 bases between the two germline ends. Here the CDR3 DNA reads TGTGCCAGCAGTTGTCGACTCCAAGAGACCCAGTACTTC. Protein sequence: CASSCRLQETQYF.

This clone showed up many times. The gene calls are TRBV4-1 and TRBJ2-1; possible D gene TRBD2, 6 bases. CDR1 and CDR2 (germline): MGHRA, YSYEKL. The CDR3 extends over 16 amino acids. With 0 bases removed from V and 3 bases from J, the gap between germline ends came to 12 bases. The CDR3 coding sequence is TGCGCCAGCAGCCAAGACAGGCGGGACCGCTACAATGAGCAGTTCTTC. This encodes CASSQDRRDRYNEQFF.

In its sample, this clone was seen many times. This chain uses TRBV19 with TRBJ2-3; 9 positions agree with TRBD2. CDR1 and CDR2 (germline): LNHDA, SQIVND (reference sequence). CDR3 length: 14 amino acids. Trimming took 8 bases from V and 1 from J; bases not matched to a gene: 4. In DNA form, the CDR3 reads TGTGCCAGTTCCGCTAGCGGGGGCACAGATACGCAGTATTTT. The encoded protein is CASSASGGTDTQYF.

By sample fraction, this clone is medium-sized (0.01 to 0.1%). CDR3 nucleotide sequence: TGTGCCAGCACCAACAACCTTGCTTCACCCCTCCACTTT. Translated, it gives CASTNNLASPLHF. The chain combines TRBV2 with TRBJ1-6; D gene uncertain. CDR1 is SNHLY and CDR2 is FYNNEI in the germline V gene. This CDR3 is built from 13 residues. V gave up 7 bases and J gave up 9 bases, with 13 bases separating them.

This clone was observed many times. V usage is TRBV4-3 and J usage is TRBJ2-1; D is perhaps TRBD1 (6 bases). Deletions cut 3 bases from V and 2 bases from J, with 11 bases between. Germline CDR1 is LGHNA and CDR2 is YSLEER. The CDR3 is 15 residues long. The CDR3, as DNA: TGCGCCAGCAGCCAGGACCGGACAGCCTACAATGAGCAGTTCTTC. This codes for CASSQDRTAYNEQFF.

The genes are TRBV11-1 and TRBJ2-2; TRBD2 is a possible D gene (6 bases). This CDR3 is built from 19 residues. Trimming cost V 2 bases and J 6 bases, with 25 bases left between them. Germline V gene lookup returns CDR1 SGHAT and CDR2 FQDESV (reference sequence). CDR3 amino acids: CASSLPGRGPSGGAGELFF. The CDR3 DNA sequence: TGTGCCAGCAGCTTACCCGGGCGGGGACCCAGCGGTGGGGCCGGGGAGCTGTTTTTT. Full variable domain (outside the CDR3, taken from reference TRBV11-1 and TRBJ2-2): EAEVAQSPRYKITEKSQAVAFWCDPISGHATLYWYRQILGQGPELLVQFQDESVVDDSQLPKDRFSAERLKGVDSTLKIQPAELGDSAMYLCASSLPGRGPSGGAGELFFGEGSRLTVL.

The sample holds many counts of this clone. The CDR3 loop reads CSARVSPGRDEQYF. The CDR3 coding sequence is TGCAGTGCTAGAGTGTCCCCAGGGCGAGACGAGCAGTACTTC. J is TRBJ2-7 and V is TRBV20-1, with D possibly TRBD1 on 5 matching bases. The CDR3 is made up of 14 amino acids. Germline CDR1 and CDR2: DFQATT and SNEGSKA (reference sequence). The V end was cut by 1 base, the J end by 5 bases, with 15 bases between.

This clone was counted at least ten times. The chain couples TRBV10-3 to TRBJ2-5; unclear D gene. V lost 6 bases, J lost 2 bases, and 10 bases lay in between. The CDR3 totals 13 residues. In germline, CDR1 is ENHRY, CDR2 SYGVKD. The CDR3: CAIRSDGQETQYF. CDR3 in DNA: TGTGCCATCAGGTCGGACGGTCAAGAGACCCAGTACTTC.

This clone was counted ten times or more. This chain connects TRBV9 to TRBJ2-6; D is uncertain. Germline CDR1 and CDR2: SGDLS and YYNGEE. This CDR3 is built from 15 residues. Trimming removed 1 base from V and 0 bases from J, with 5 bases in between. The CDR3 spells CASSVWDSGANVLTF. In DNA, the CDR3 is TGTGCCAGCAGCGTATGGGACTCTGGGGCCAACGTCCTGACTTTC.